This TCR beta chain was profiled in a study of T-cell reconstitution after alpha-beta-depleted transplantation in children. Findings of the study overall: From surviving recipient T cells and thymic progenitors came the high day-60 TCRbeta diversity observed in some patients. In patients about two months after transplant, alpha-beta T cells reportedly arose from several hundred expanded graft clones.

Unique molecular identifiers were used in preparing the TCRbeta library. Using its own MiXCR run on the PCR reads, TCRdb lists one record per CDR3 protein. The repertoire includes roughly 120,000 distinct CDR3 sequences, roughly 23% of them detected once, and about 11% sits in the top ten. The sample holds many counts of this clonotype. Antigen unknown. Looked up from germline, CDR1 is MGHRA and CDR2 is YSYEKL. V dropped 2 bases and J dropped 7 bases, with 8 bases sitting between them. The CDR3 runs 12 residues. J is TRBJ1-1 and V is TRBV4-1, with D tentatively TRBD1 (5 bases). Sequenced here: PBMCs, mostly from graft donor cells, sampled 180 days after TCRalphabeta/CD19-depleted stem cell transplant. The sequence was obtained from a male patient between 2 and 10 years old who had a stem cell transplant for chronic granulomatous disease, so the T cells may come from the graft donor. The CDR3 loop reads CASSQKGNEAFF. CDR3 bases: TGCGCCAGCAGCCAAAAGGGGAATGAAGCTTTCTTT.